This TCR beta chain was sequenced for a study of blood T cell repertoires in COVID-19. The overall study: COVID-19 samples, acute and convalescent, were from the United States, Italy and Spain. PBMCs, B-cell-depleted T cells, or T cells provided the cDNA or gDNA that made up the material.

Germline CDR1 is MDHEN and CDR2 is SYDVKM. The length of the CDR3 is 14 residues. As to this clone: Mismatch with germline at one junction end may stem from a read error.

Authors' processing steps: It was from reference gene primer amplification that nucleated cell counts were estimated. TCRdb's table, derived via immunoSEQ multiplex PCR, lists solely in-frame clones and lacks some. Clone size and V and J calls were adopted from that table, with D and trimming inferred from the DNA. The table includes some 120,000 clones, roughly 83% detected once. The chain carries TRBV28 and TRBJ2-7; D possibly corresponds to TRBD1 (6 bases). The source is an older woman with acute or convalescent COVID-19. Sequencing was done on a sample of peripheral blood. CDR3 nucleotides: TGTGCCAGCAGTTCATGGACAGCCTCCAACGAGCAGTACTTC. It yields the protein CASSSWTASNEQYF.